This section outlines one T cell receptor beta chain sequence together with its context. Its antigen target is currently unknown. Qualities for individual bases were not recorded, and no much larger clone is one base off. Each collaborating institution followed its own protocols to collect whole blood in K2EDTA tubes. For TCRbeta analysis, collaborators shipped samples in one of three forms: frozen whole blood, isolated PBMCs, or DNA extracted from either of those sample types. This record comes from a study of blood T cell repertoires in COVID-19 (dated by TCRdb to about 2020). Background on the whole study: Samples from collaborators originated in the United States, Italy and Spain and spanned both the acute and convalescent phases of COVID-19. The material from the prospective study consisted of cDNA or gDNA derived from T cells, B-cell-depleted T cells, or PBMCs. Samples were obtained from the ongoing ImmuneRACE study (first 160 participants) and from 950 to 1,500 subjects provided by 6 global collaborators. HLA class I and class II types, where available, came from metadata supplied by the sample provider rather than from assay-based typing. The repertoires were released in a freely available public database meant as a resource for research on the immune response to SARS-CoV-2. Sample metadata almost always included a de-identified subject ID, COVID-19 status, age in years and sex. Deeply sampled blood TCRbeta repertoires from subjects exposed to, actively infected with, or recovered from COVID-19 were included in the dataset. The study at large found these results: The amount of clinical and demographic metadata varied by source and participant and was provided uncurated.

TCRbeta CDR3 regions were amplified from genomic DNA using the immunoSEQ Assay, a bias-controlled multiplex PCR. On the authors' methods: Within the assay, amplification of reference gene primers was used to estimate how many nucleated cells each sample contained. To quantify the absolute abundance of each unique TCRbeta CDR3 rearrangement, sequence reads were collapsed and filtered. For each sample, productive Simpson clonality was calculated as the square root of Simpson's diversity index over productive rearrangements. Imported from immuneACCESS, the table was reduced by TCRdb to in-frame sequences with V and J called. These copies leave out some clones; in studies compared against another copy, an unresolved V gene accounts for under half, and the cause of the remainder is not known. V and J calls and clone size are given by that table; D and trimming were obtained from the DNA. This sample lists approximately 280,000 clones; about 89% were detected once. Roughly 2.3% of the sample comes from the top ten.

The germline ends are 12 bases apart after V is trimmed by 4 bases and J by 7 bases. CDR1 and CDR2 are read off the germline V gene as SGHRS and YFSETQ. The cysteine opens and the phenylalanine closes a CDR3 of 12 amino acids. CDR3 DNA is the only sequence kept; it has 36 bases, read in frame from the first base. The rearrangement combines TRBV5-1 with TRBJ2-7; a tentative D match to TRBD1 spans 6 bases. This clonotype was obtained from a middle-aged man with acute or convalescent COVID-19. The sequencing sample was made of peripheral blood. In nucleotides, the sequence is TGCGCCAGCAGCCAATTAGGGGGTGAGCAGTACTTC. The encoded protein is CASSQLGGEQYF.